The 12 T cell receptor beta chains presented below share a single source sample, sequenced in a study of CD8 T cells in ankylosing spondylitis. TCRdb used MiXCR to reprocess the 5' RACE reads, holding one entry per CDR3 protein. This sample has roughly 180,000 distinct CDR3 sequences, with around 13% found just once. The sample consisted of blood, either unsorted or a sorted T cell fraction (not recorded which). These receptor sequences come from a male donor with ankylosing spondylitis or in good health (not recorded which).

This chain connects TRBV5-1 to TRBJ2-2; D is unresolved. Per germline, CDR1 SGHRS and CDR2 YFSETQ. V lost 4 bases to trimming and J lost 1 base, with 20 bases between them. The CDR3 runs 18 residues. CDR3: CASSPYPLKDVNTGELFF. The CDR3, as DNA: TGCGCCAGCAGCCCCTACCCGCTGAAGGATGTGAACACCGGGGAGCTGTTTTTT. Full variable domain (remainder filled in from reference TRBV5-1 and TRBJ2-2): KAGVTQTPRYLIKTRGQQVTLSCSPISGHRSVSWYQQTPGQGLQFLFEYFSETQRNKGNFPGRFSGRQFSNSRSEMNVSTLELGDSALYLCASSPYPLKDVNTGELFFGEGSRLTVL.

The genes are TRBV20-1 and TRBJ2-7, with D possibly TRBD1 on 6 matching bases. This CDR3 comprises 14 residues. Per germline, CDR1 DFQATT and CDR2 SNEGSKA (reference sequence). V lost 5 bases, J lost 3 bases, and 17 bases lay in between. DNA for the CDR3: TGCAGTGCTTTGACAGGTACGGGAAGCTACGAGCAGTACTTC. This sequence encodes CSALTGTGSYEQYF.

This clonotype appeared a few times. The V and J genes are TRBV9 and TRBJ1-3; D is uncertain. Deletions cut 0 bases from V and 4 bases from J, with 8 bases between. This CDR3 contains 14 residues. The germline gives CDR1 SGDLS, CDR2 YYNGEE. CDR3 in amino acids: CASSVAVEGNTIYF. For the CDR3, the DNA is TGTGCCAGCAGCGTAGCAGTTGAAGGAAACACCATATATTTT.

The chain has TRBV11-2 and TRBJ2-3, with 7 bases identical to TRBD2. Germline V gene sequence: CDR1 SGHAT, CDR2 FQNNGV. The CDR3 runs 15 residues. The junction had 4 bases not matched to a gene; V was cut back by 1 base and J by 3 bases. The CDR3 loop reads CASSLAGGYTDTQYF. The DNA for the CDR3 is TGTGCCAGCAGCTTAGCGGGGGGTTATACAGATACGCAGTATTTT.

This clonotype was counted a few times. The chain recombines TRBV30 with TRBJ2-7, with D possibly TRBD1 on 5 matching bases. CDR1 is GTSNPN and CDR2 is SVGIG in the germline V gene (reference sequence). V was shortened by 2 bases and J by 6 bases, with 14 bases between the two germline ends. CDR3 length equals 13 residues. CDR3 DNA: TGTGCCTGGAGTATGACAGACCCCTTCGAGCAGTACTTC. Protein product: CAWSMTDPFEQYF.

This clonotype occurred a few times. The genes are TRBV5-6 and TRBJ1-3; D perhaps matches TRBD1 (5 bases). This CDR3 contains 15 residues. Germline-derived CDR1 and CDR2 are SGHDT and YYEEEE. The V end lost 7 bases, the J end lost 4 bases, and 18 bases lay between the germline ends. The CDR3 spells CASLSLGTAGNTIYF. CDR3 bases: TGTGCCAGCCTTAGCCTCGGGACGGCCGGAAACACCATATATTTT.

The chain employs TRBV5-1 and TRBJ2-3; D may correspond to TRBD1 or TRBD2 (5 bases each). The CDR3 is 15 residues long. V shed 0 bases and J shed 5 bases, with 13 bases lying between them. Germline V CDR1 and CDR2: SGHRS, YFSETQ. The CDR3 nucleotides are TGCGCCAGCAGCTTGGAAGGGGCGAGGGGAGATACGCAGTATTTT. Amino acids: CASSLEGARGDTQYF. The full variable domain, with the rest looked up from reference TRBV5-1 and TRBJ2-3, is KAGVTQTPRYLIKTRGQQVTLSCSPISGHRSVSWYQQTPGQGLQFLFEYFSETQRNKGNFPGRFSGRQFSNSRSEMNVSTLELGDSALYLCASSLEGARGDTQYFGPGTRLTVL.

This clonotype was recorded many times. J is TRBJ2-1 and V is TRBV4-1; maybe TRBD2 (5 bases). Germline-derived CDR1 and CDR2 are MGHRA and YSYEKL. The CDR3 totals 13 residues. The V gene lost 5 bases and the J gene lost 5 bases, with 10 bases spanning the gap. The CDR3 DNA follows: TGCGCCAGCAGCAGGCTAGCTAACAATGAGCAGTTCTTC. Its translation is CASSRLANNEQFF.

This clonotype was observed a few times. V usage is TRBV20-1 and J usage is TRBJ2-2; maybe TRBD2 (5 bases). CDR3 size: 14 residues. Trimming took off 0 bases at V and 5 bases at J, with 10 bases between the two ends. The germline CDR1 and CDR2 sequences are DFQATT and SNEGSKA (reference sequence). The CDR3 loop reads CSARDIGETGELFF. Here the CDR3 DNA reads TGCAGTGCTAGAGATATCGGGGAAACCGGGGAGCTGTTTTTT.

This clonotype was counted only a few times. This chain links TRBV18 with TRBJ2-7, with 7 bases lining up with TRBD1. Per the germline V gene, CDR1 is KGHSH and CDR2 is LQKENI. Germline trimming cut 5 bases from V and 6 bases from J; bases unmatched to any gene: 4. CDR3 length: 12 residues. CDR3 coding DNA: TGTGCCAGCTCAGACACAGGGGTCGAGCAGTACTTC. Protein sequence: CASSDTGVEQYF.

This sequence joins TRBV7-9 and TRBJ2-1, with D possibly TRBD2 on 6 matching bases. Trimming removed 3 bases from V and 6 bases from J, with 9 bases in between. The CDR3 is made up of 13 amino acids. Germline V gene data show CDR1 as SEHNR and CDR2 as FQNEAQ (reference sequence). CDR3 region: CASSFGGVNEQFF. The CDR3 DNA follows: TGTGCCAGCAGCTTCGGAGGGGTCAATGAGCAGTTCTTC.

The J gene is TRBJ2-3, the V gene TRBV6-1; 14 bases align to TRBD2. The germline V gene has CDR1 MNHNS and CDR2 SASEGT. CDR3 length: 19 residues. Losses at the gene ends were 6 bases for V and 0 bases for J; bases not matched to a gene: 11. The CDR3 coding sequence is TGTGCCAGCAGCCTAGATGGGACTAGCGGGGGCCCTAGCACAGATACGCAGTATTTT. Amino acid sequence: CASSLDGTSGGPSTDTQYF.